The 26 T cell receptor beta chains below come from one sample, sequenced in a study of T cell responses to AZD1222 COVID-19 vaccine. Produced via immunoSEQ multiplex PCR; TCRdb's table is partial and in-frame only. The sample carries about 200,000 clones, roughly 92% recorded once. Source: peripheral blood, taken 28 days after the second dose of the MenACWY control vaccine. Every receptor here comes from an adult who received the MenACWY meningococcal vaccine as a control.

The chain combines TRBV9 with TRBJ1-1, with TRBD1 as a possible D gene (5 bases). The CDR3 is 15 amino acids. Trimming left V 3 bases short and J 4 bases short, with 16 bases between. Germline assignment: CDR1 SGDLS and CDR2 YYNGEE. DNA of the CDR3: TGTGCCAGCAGCGCCAAAATTCAGGGAGGCACTGAAGCTTTCTTT. Translating gives CASSAKIQGGTEAFF.

The V gene is TRBV9, the J gene TRBJ1-1; D gene uncertain. The V and J ends lost 2 bases and 3 bases respectively, with 8 bases between them. This CDR3 region has 13 residues. Germline V lookup: CDR1 SGDLS, CDR2 YYNGEE. This chain's CDR3 is CASSVGWDTEAFF. The DNA of the CDR3 is TGTGCCAGCAGCGTTGGTTGGGACACTGAAGCTTTCTTT.

This clone was recorded once. The J gene is TRBJ1-5, the V gene TRBV5-6, with 7 positions matching TRBD1. CDR1 SGHDT and CDR2 YYEEEE come from the germline V gene. Trimming took 0 bases from V and 6 from J; bases not matched to a gene: 3. CDR3 length equals 14 residues. The CDR3 spells CASSLGAGGQPQHF. The CDR3 DNA sequence: TGTGCCAGCAGCTTGGGGGCAGGGGGTCAGCCCCAGCATTTT.

V gene TRBV13 combines with J gene TRBJ2-1, with 11 nucleotides matching TRBD1. Germline assignment: CDR1 PRHDT and CDR2 FYEKMQ (reference sequence). The J segment lost 5 bases and the V segment lost 4 bases, leaving 16 bases of the junction unmatched. This CDR3 is 19 amino acids long. In nucleotides, the CDR3 is TGTGCCAGCAGCTCCACCGGGACAGGGGGAATAGGGGTACACAATGAGCAGTTCTTC. Its protein product is CASSSTGTGGIGVHNEQFF.

The V and J genes are TRBV2 and TRBJ2-7; possible D gene TRBD1, 6 bases. This CDR3 has 16 residues. Per the germline V gene, CDR1 is SNHLY and CDR2 is FYNNEI. The V gene lost 0 bases and the J gene lost 4 bases, with 16 bases spanning the gap. CDR3 DNA sequence: TGTGCCAGCAGTGAAGCGGTTCAGGGGAGTAGGTACGAGCAGTACTTC. Its translation: CASSEAVQGSRYEQYF. Combining the CDR3 with reference TRBV2 and TRBJ2-7 gives the whole variable domain EPEVTQTPSHQVTQMGQEVILRCVPISNHLYFYWYRQILGQKVEFLVSFYNNEISEKSEIFDDQFSVERPDGSNFTLKIRSTKLEDSAMYFCASSEAVQGSRYEQYFGPGTRLTVT.

The chain recombines TRBV19 with TRBJ1-1; D is undetermined. Trimming stripped 6 bases from V and 1 base from J, with 6 bases between. Germline loops: CDR1 LNHDA, CDR2 SQIVND (reference sequence). The CDR3 is made up of 12 amino acids. The CDR3 nucleotides are TGTGCCAGTAGCCGACCGAACACTGAAGCTTTCTTT. Residues: CASSRPNTEAFF.

V gene TRBV5-1 combines with J gene TRBJ2-5, with TRBD2 matching 16 bases. Germline values: CDR1 SGHRS, CDR2 YFSETQ. The CDR3 consists of 18 residues. The J segment lost 5 bases and the V segment lost 7 bases, leaving 14 bases of the junction unmatched. The CDR3 reads CASGVSGTSGRAWETQYF. The CDR3 DNA reads TGCGCCAGCGGGGTATCCGGGACTAGCGGGAGGGCCTGGGAGACCCAGTACTTC. Variable domain in full (rest from reference TRBV5-1 and TRBJ2-5): KAGVTQTPRYLIKTRGQQVTLSCSPISGHRSVSWYQQTPGQGLQFLFEYFSETQRNKGNFPGRFSGRQFSNSRSEMNVSTLELGDSALYLCASGVSGTSGRAWETQYFGPGTRLLVL.

This chain joins TRBV6-5 and TRBJ1-2; D unresolved. V was shortened by 2 bases and J by 8 bases, with 15 bases between the two germline ends. CDR1 and CDR2 from the germline V gene are MNHEY and SVGAGI. The length of the CDR3 is 14 residues. The CDR3 sequence is CASSYRTALSGYTF. As DNA, the CDR3 is TGTGCCAGCAGTTACCGGACGGCCCTCTCCGGCTACACCTTC.

This clone was recorded a few times. The chain couples TRBV24-1 to TRBJ2-7, with D perhaps TRBD2 (6 bases). This CDR3 is built from 13 residues. Trimming took off 3 bases at V and 6 bases at J, with 11 bases between the two ends. Germline lookup yields CDR1 KGHDR and CDR2 SFDVKD. CDR3 in amino acids: CATSDGLASEQYF. For the CDR3, the DNA is TGTGCCACCAGTGATGGGCTAGCGTCCGAGCAGTACTTC.

In DNA, the CDR3 is TGTGCCAGCAGCTTAGGACCCGGGACAGCAAAAAACATTCAGTACTTC. Its translation: CASSLGPGTAKNIQYF. The chain combines TRBV7-9 with TRBJ2-4, with 7 bases matching TRBD1. Germline loops: CDR1 SEHNR, CDR2 FQNEAQ (reference sequence). The CDR3 has 16 residues. V was pared by 1 base and J by 4 bases, with 7 bases of the junction left unmatched. The full variable domain, with the rest looked up from reference TRBV7-9 and TRBJ2-4, is DTGVSQNPRHKITKRGQNVTFRCDPISEHNRLYWYRQTLGQGPEFLTYFQNEAQLEKSRLLSDRFSAERPKGSFSTLEIQRTEQGDSAMYLCASSLGPGTAKNIQYFGAGTRLSVL.

This chain joins TRBV10-3 and TRBJ2-3; D is unresolved. Germline V lookup: CDR1 ENHRY, CDR2 SYGVKD. This CDR3 has 14 amino acids. V was cut by 7 bases and J by 1 base, with 12 bases left in between. The CDR3 coding sequence is TGTGCCATCACCCGCCATGGGGGCACAGATACGCAGTATTTT. The encoded protein is CAITRHGGTDTQYF.

This clone has only one observation. The V call is TRBV12-3 or TRBV12-4, the J call TRBJ1-4; D remains unclear. V shed 5 bases and J shed 5 bases, with 6 bases lying between them. CDR3 length: 12 amino acids. CDR3 residues: CASSQINEKLFF. The CDR3 nucleotides read TGTGCCAGCAGTCAAATCAATGAAAAACTGTTTTTT.

This sequence joins TRBV28 and TRBJ2-6, with D unresolved. This CDR3 has 15 residues. Trimming took off 2 bases at V and 2 bases at J, with 7 bases between the two ends. Per germline, CDR1 MDHEN and CDR2 SYDVKM. This CDR3 reads CASSLVGTGANVLTF. DNA for the CDR3: TGTGCCAGCAGTTTAGTGGGGACTGGGGCCAACGTCCTGACTTTC.

The chain employs TRBV7-7 and TRBJ1-3, with D maybe TRBD1 (6 bases). Germline CDR1 and CDR2: SSHAT and FNYEAQ (reference sequence). V dropped 5 bases and J dropped 4 bases, with 15 bases sitting between them. The CDR3 runs 15 residues. In DNA form, the CDR3 reads TGTGCCAGCAGCCCAAGTACAGGGTCCGGAAACACCATATATTTT. Residues: CASSPSTGSGNTIYF.

This clone was recorded once. This chain connects TRBV30 to TRBJ1-6, with TRBD1 matching 8 bases. Germline V lookup: CDR1 GTSNPN, CDR2 SVGIG (reference sequence). V lost 5 bases, J lost 7 bases, and 4 bases stayed unmatched. The CDR3 is 13 residues long. This CDR3 reads CAWAGQGNSPLHF. CDR3 in DNA: TGTGCCTGGGCAGGACAGGGAAATTCACCCCTCCACTTT.

This chain uses TRBV9 with TRBJ1-4; TRBD1 might be the D (6 bases). V lost 3 bases, J lost 14 bases, and 17 bases lay in between. There are 13 residues in the CDR3. Germline assignment: CDR1 SGDLS and CDR2 YYNGEE. This CDR3 is CASSAITGSVLFF. DNA of the CDR3: TGTGCCAGCAGCGCCATCACAGGGAGTGTTCTGTTTTTT.

The rearrangement links TRBV19 to TRBJ2-6; D remains ambiguous. The germline gives CDR1 LNHDA, CDR2 SQIVND (reference sequence). V was trimmed by 4 bases and J by 0 bases, leaving 4 bases between them. This CDR3 comprises 14 residues. CDR3 in DNA: TGTGCCAGTAGTAGGTACTCTGGGGCCAACGTCCTGACTTTC. As protein: CASSRYSGANVLTF. The full variable domain, completed using reference TRBV19 and TRBJ2-6, is DGGITQSPKYLFRKEGQNVTLSCEQNLNHDAMYWYRQDPGQGLRLIYYSQIVNDFQKGDIAEGYSVSREKKESFPLTVTSAQKNPTAFYLCASSRYSGANVLTFGAGSRLTVL.

V and J are TRBV19 and TRBJ1-2, with D possibly matching TRBD1 (5 bases). In germline, CDR1 is LNHDA, CDR2 SQIVND (reference sequence). This CDR3 has 15 amino acids. With 3 bases removed from V and 8 bases from J, the gap between germline ends came to 19 bases. Here the CDR3 DNA reads TGTGCCAGTAGTATCCCCGGGGCGGCCCGTGAGGGCTACACCTTC. Translation gives CASSIPGAAREGYTF.

This clone has just a few counts. This chain links TRBV19 with TRBJ1-4; weak D call: TRBD1 (5 bases). Trimming stripped 0 bases from V and 13 bases from J, with 9 bases between. The V gene's germline CDR1 is LNHDA and CDR2 SQIVND (reference sequence). The CDR3 has 12 amino acids. The CDR3 sequence: CASSIDGDLLFF. As DNA, the CDR3 is TGTGCCAGTAGTATAGATGGGGACTTACTGTTTTTT.

The genes are TRBV5-8 and TRBJ1-5, with unresolved D. This CDR3 has 14 amino acids. CDR1 and CDR2 from the germline V gene are SGHTS and YDEGEE. The V gene lost 2 bases and the J gene lost 2 bases, with 8 bases spanning the gap. CDR3 residues: CASSFRMGNQPQHF. The DNA of the CDR3 is TGTGCCAGCAGCTTTCGGATGGGCAATCAGCCCCAGCATTTT.

This chain connects TRBV2 to TRBJ2-2; no definite D call. Per the germline V gene, CDR1 is SNHLY and CDR2 is FYNNEI. Trimming took off 1 base at V and 6 bases at J, with 12 bases between the two ends. This CDR3 region has 15 residues. The CDR3 DNA reads as TGTGCCAGCAGTGAAGTTAGCCCTGGGGCCGGGGAGCTGTTTTTT. This codes for CASSEVSPGAGELFF.

The chain uses TRBV15 and TRBJ1-2; D is ambiguous. The V gene's germline CDR1 is LNHNV and CDR2 YYDKDF (reference sequence). V was clipped by 0 bases and J by 4 bases, with 9 bases between them. The CDR3 consists of 14 residues. The CDR3 nucleotides read TGTGCCACCAGCAGAGATCGCCAGATCTATGGCTACACCTTC. This codes for CATSRDRQIYGYTF.

The chain recombines TRBV10-3 with TRBJ2-7, with 8 bases lining up with TRBD2. CDR1 ENHRY and CDR2 SYGVKD come from the germline V gene. The trim removed 10 bases at V and 0 bases at J, leaving 8 bases unmatched. This CDR3 has 14 amino acids. The CDR3 DNA reads TGTGCCACCCTGCGGGGGGTTTCCTCCTACGAGCAGTACTTC. It encodes CATLRGVSSYEQYF.

The rearrangement joins TRBV27 to TRBJ2-2; 8 positions agree with TRBD1. V lost 5 bases, J lost 1 base, and 6 bases stayed unmatched. This CDR3 is built from 16 residues. CDR1 and CDR2 (germline): MNHEY, SMNVEV (reference sequence). CDR3 protein: CASSLRTGRNTGELFF. The CDR3 bases are TGTGCCAGCAGTCTCCGGACAGGGAGGAACACCGGGGAGCTGTTTTTT.

This sequence joins TRBV5-4 and TRBJ2-2; 10 positions agree with TRBD2. CDR3 length: 15 residues. The germline V gene encodes CDR1 SGHNT and CDR2 YYREEE (reference sequence). V gave up 2 bases and J gave up 10 bases; unmatched junction bases: 8. CDR3 sequence reads: CASSLGAGGPVELFF. The DNA for the CDR3 is TGTGCCAGCAGCTTAGGAGCGGGAGGGCCTGTGGAGCTGTTTTTT.

The chain uses TRBV11-2 and TRBJ2-7; either TRBD1 or TRBD2 may supply D (6 bases each). V was clipped by 5 bases and J by 1 base, with 21 bases between them. The CDR3 extends over 17 amino acids. CDR1 is SGHAT and CDR2 is FQNNGV in the germline V gene. The CDR3 loop is CASSPDRVGAGSYEQYF. CDR3 DNA: TGTGCCAGCAGCCCGGACAGAGTGGGGGCGGGGTCCTACGAGCAGTACTTC. Based on the CDR3 plus reference TRBV11-2 and TRBJ2-7, the full variable domain is EAGVAQSPRYKIIEKRQSVAFWCNPISGHATLYWYQQILGQGPKLLIQFQNNGVVDDSQLPKDRFSAERLKGVDSTLKIQPAKLEDSAVYLCASSPDRVGAGSYEQYFGPGTRLTVT.